This entry is about one T cell receptor beta chain. Its specificity is not known. iRepertoire HTBI primers and Arm-PCR of CDR3 regions built TCR beta libraries. Authors' data handling: Detected in the samples were over 55 TRBV and 15 or so TRBJ segments. TCRdb reprocessed the multiplex PCR reads via MiXCR and lists one record per CDR3 protein. The V and J calls, along with clone size, are taken from TCRdb and not from the paper's own processing. The sample holds fewer than 600,000 distinct CDR3 sequences, roughly 22% seen once. Documented time point: persistent/refractory GD, antithyroid drugs over 5 years with positive TRAb. From RNA extracted from PBMCs, the TCR library was made. The germline V and J ends were trimmed by 7 bases and 10 bases, with 19 bases remaining between them. CDR3 length: 13 amino acids. Germline-derived CDR1 and CDR2 are SGHNT and YENEEA. These data come from a study of regulatory T cells in long-lasting Graves disease.

Study-level results: Persistent disease preferred TRBV28, TRBJ1-2 and TRBJ2-5. Limited samples may have lowered accuracy. For persistent Graves' patients, TCR diversity was lower than for newly diagnosed ones.

The receptor was isolated from a female donor with Graves disease. Material: peripheral blood mononuclear cells (PBMCs), obtained when the disease was refractory, from a patient treated with antithyroid drugs. The rearrangement links TRBV11-3 to TRBJ1-1; D gene uncertain. As DNA, the CDR3 is TGTGCCAGCAACTCAGTTACAGCACTATCAGCTTTCTTT. Amino acids: CASNSVTALSAFF.